The present entry profiles one T cell receptor (beta chain) with its context. Its antigen is not yet known. No per-base quality is available; no much larger clone lies one base away. This record belongs to a study of beta chain features in type 1 diabetes listed by TCRdb under 2018. For the study in its entirety: Mean age, gender distribution, total cell number and subset yield did not differ between patients and healthy donors. A total of roughly 99,000,000 sorted cells were examined across all samples, and the number of cells per subset was strongly correlated with RNA yield. The study compared TCRB repertoires of sorted circulating CD4+ T cell subsets between recently diagnosed type 1 diabetes patients and matched healthy donors. Whereas all 30 or so donors provided naive and central memory subsets, regulatory and stem cell-like memory subsets were isolated from just 8 patients and about eight healthy donors.

A single peripheral blood draw of approximately 120 mL on average was collected from each donor into heparinised tubes. A BD FACSAria II was used to sort naive, central memory, regulatory and stem cell-like memory CD4+ T cells with a panel that included CD45RO, CCR7, CD25, CD127, CD95 and CD27. Purity was above 95% for every sorted population. PBMCs were isolated immediately by Lymphoprep density gradient centrifugation and stained directly without culture. To minimize batch effects, samples were stained and sorted in pairs, one healthy donor with one patient per experiment. Overall study outcomes, separate from this receptor: At VDJ recombination sites, type 1 diabetes patients had fewer insertions and more deleted nucleotides, which implies abnormalities in thymic rearrangement. Type 1 diabetes patients showed a moderate but significant shortening of TCRB CDR3 length in all four CD4+ subsets. Shorter templates might have been favored by PCR, but patient and control samples were amplified and corrected together, so both groups would have been affected equally by any skew. Naive, central memory and regulatory TCRB repertoires appeared more similar among patients than among healthy donors. Because cDNA was sequenced instead of genomic DNA, highly expressing activated cells could be over-represented, though the groups showed no difference in activation or CD3 levels. HLA sub-analyses involved small numbers of individuals, so any influence of HLA type on TCRB rearrangement remained unresolved.

Taken from the germline V gene (reference sequence), the CDR1 and CDR2 loops are SGHKS and YYEKEE. From the cysteine through the phenylalanine, the CDR3 covers 16 amino acids. Only the CDR3 part of the read is kept: 48 bases, read in frame from the first base. The junction shows trimming of 3 bases on V and 0 bases on J, and the gene matches do not reach 6 bases of it. All of the isolated RNA was reverse transcribed with the High Capacity cDNA Reverse Transcription Kit, so expressed TCRB transcripts were sequenced. Deep immunoSEQ sequencing was performed on naive, central memory and regulatory T cell samples, with an average of around 3.5 million total reads per sample. Sorted cells were lysed in RLT buffer and RNA was extracted with DNase-treated RNeasy Micro or Mini kits, depending on cell number. Each cell subset was processed on its own to prevent cross-contamination, while patient and healthy donor samples were processed together. The immunoSEQ multiplex PCR was used to amplify TCRB sequences from cDNA, generating 87-bp fragments that spanned the CDR3 region. Sequencing of the amplicons was performed on the Illumina HiSeq platform. As for how the authors treated the data: Synthetic template baselines were used to correct PCR bias computationally, reads within Hamming distance 2 were collapsed together, and singletons that could not be merged were discarded. Reads were aligned to IMGT to assign V, D and J genes, CDR3 length, and insertions or deletions at six rearrangement sites. Within each subset, clonotype counts were normalized to sorted cell number, after which true diversity and Gini coefficients were computed with the tcR R package. The overlap coefficient, calculated on TCRB nucleotide sequences, was used to quantify repertoire sharing. Out-of-frame TCRB sequences from naive cells were analyzed to stand in for the pre-selection repertoire. The table was pulled from immuneACCESS by TCRdb, which kept in-frame rearrangements only. Such tables lose some clones; where checked, under half of the loss comes from unresolved V genes, and the rest has no known cause. The V and J calls and clone size are taken from that table; D and trimming were inferred from the DNA. The sample table lists more than 250,000 clones, approximately 24% of them with a count of one. The ten largest clones capture about 0.012% of the sample.

Input material: naive CD4+ T cells from blood. According to the study, the label for this sample's cell subset or site signals: true naive CD4+ T cells. This receptor was taken from a woman under 40 with type 1 diabetes. This sequence uses TRBV5-5 and TRBJ1-1; TRBD1 agrees with 9 junctional bases. The nucleotide sequence reads as follows: TGTGCCAGCAGCTACGGGACAGGGCTTCTGAACACTGAAGCTTTCTTT. Its translation reads: CASSYGTGLLNTEAFF.